The subject of this entry is one T cell receptor beta chain. Its antigen is as yet unknown. These data belong to a study of cytomegalovirus exposure and HLA in healthy donors. Study details: Findings of an earlier analysis included roughly 110 million unique TCR beta sequences from some 180 million T cells.

Findings and caveats of the study: Productive status was seen about 87% or about 30% of the time for most TCR beta V segments in an earlier analysis.

13 Jbeta primers and 60 Vbeta primers were used for the PCR. Profiled with immunoSEQ multiplex PCR; TCRdb holds only in-frame clones, not every one. The sample holds about 180,000 clones, approximately 70% seen once. The ends were cut back, 5 bases at V and 1 base at J, with 11 bases in the middle. This CDR3 is built from 15 residues. Per germline, CDR1 SGHAT and CDR2 FQNNGV. The source material was PBMCs. This clonotype originated in a human donor in good health. This chain uses TRBV11-2 with TRBJ2-2; D unresolved. CDR3 DNA: TGTGCCAGCAGCGTCGAATCACTGAACACCGGGGAGCTGTTTTTT. Its protein product is CASSVESLNTGELFF.